The rows below give T cell receptor beta chains drawn from one sample of a study of T cells in Graves' hyperthyroidism and ophthalmopathy. TCRdb processed the multiplex PCR reads anew with MiXCR; each CDR3 protein has one entry. The profile shows around 450,000 distinct CDR3 sequences, 15% to 18% of them singletons. Material: blood. The source is a woman between 18 and 29 years old with Graves' hyperthyroidism. Each CDR3 is given with its conserved first and last residue. The D gene is left open where the match is weak. Only some rows state a clone size, as once, few, many or a class for expanded clones.

j_gene,d_gene,abundance,v_gene,CDR3aa,CDR3nt
TRBJ2-5,TRBD1,NA,TRBV5-1,CASGSGTGIQETQYF,TGCGCCAGCGGCTCCGGGACAGGGATCCAAGAGACCCAGTACTTC
TRBJ2-5,TRBD1,many,TRBV18,CASSSTDLLGQKETQYF,TGTGCCAGCTCATCGACAGATCTACTGGGACAGAAAGAGACCCAGTACTTC
TRBJ1-1,NA,many,TRBV5-1,CASSPGRMNTEAFF,TGCGCCAGCAGTCCAGGGCGGATGAACACTGAAGCTTTCTTT
TRBJ2-1,NA,many,TRBV20-1,CSASLGDLYNEQFF,TGCAGTGCTAGTTTGGGAGACCTCTACAATGAGCAGTTCTTC
TRBJ2-5,NA,many,TRBV20-1,CSARGETQYF,TGCAGTGCTAGAGGGGAGACCCAGTACTTC
TRBJ1-2,NA,many,TRBV28,CASSAQEGGYGYTF,TGTGCCAGCAGTGCCCAAGAAGGGGGCTATGGCTACACCTTC
TRBJ2-5,TRBD2,many,TRBV11-2,CASSLPPSGMTRKTQYF,TGTGCCAGCAGCTTACCCCCGAGCGGGATGACGAGAAAGACCCAGTACTTC
TRBJ2-7,NA,NA,TRBV6-2/TRBV6-3,CASSYSYRFLSYEQYF,TGTGCCAGCAGTTACTCGTATAGATTTCTCTCCTACGAGCAGTACTTC
TRBJ2-7,TRBD2,many,TRBV3-1,CASSQDPGLAGNYEQYF,TGTGCCAGCAGCCAAGATCCGGGGCTAGCGGGCAACTACGAGCAGTACTTC
TRBJ2-1,NA,once,TRBV6-2/TRBV6-3,CASQRRSTPYNEQFF,TGTGCCAGTCAGAGGAGGTCGACCCCCTACAATGAGCAGTTCTTC
TRBJ1-1,NA,NA,TRBV28,CASSAYRQATEAFF,TGTGCCAGCAGTGCCTACCGACAGGCCACTGAAGCTTTCTTT
TRBJ1-5,TRBD1,few,TRBV19,CASRESQGINQPQHF,TGTGCCAGCAGAGAATCACAGGGGATCAATCAGCCCCAGCATTTT
TRBJ1-5,NA,many,TRBV27,CASRSQGFDNQPQHF,TGTGCCAGTCGATCACAGGGTTTTGACAATCAGCCCCAGCATTTT
TRBJ2-6,NA,many,TRBV28,CASRAVSGANVLTF,TGTGCCAGCAGAGCCGTCTCTGGGGCCAACGTCCTGACTTTC
TRBJ1-6,NA,NA,TRBV20-1,CSARTAGRRVSPLHF,TGCAGTGCTAGAACGGCGGGCCGGCGGGTTTCACCCCTCCACTTT
TRBJ2-7,NA,many,TRBV29-1,CSVFDGGIYEQYF,TGCAGCGTTTTTGACGGCGGAATCTACGAGCAGTACTTC
TRBJ2-7,TRBD2,many,TRBV28,CASSTGGASEQYF,TGTGCCAGCAGCACGGGGGGGGCTAGCGAGCAGTACTTC
TRBJ1-1,NA,many,TRBV12-3/TRBV12-4,CASSPQALNTEAFF,TGTGCCAGCAGTCCCCAGGCCCTCAACACTGAAGCTTTCTTT
TRBJ2-7,TRBD1,NA,TRBV13,CASSSTQQGSYEQYF,TGTGCCAGCAGCTCGACTCAACAGGGGTCTTACGAGCAGTACTTC
TRBJ2-2,TRBD2,many,TRBV11-2,CASSFGTTYKGGELFF,TGTGCCAGCAGCTTCGGGACTACCTACAAGGGCGGGGAGCTGTTTTTT
TRBJ1-5,NA,many,TRBV6-2/TRBV6-3,CASSYVSIGNQPQHF,TGTGCCAGCAGTTACGTATCCATAGGCAATCAGCCCCAGCATTTT
TRBJ2-3,TRBD2,many,TRBV20-1,CSAWTSGAPTDTQYF,TGCAGTGCTTGGACTAGCGGGGCCCCCACAGATACGCAGTATTTT
TRBJ2-1,NA,NA,TRBV24-1,CATSDQVSSYNEQFF,TGTGCCACCAGTGACCAGGTTTCATCCTACAATGAGCAGTTCTTC
TRBJ1-5,NA,many,TRBV11-2,CASSLEGSSNQPQHF,TGTGCCAGCAGCTTAGAGGGATCTAGCAATCAGCCCCAGCATTTT
TRBJ2-5,TRBD1,few,TRBV24-1,CATSEAPGQGKETQYF,TGTGCCACCAGTGAGGCCCCCGGACAGGGAAAAGAGACCCAGTACTTC
TRBJ2-1,NA,many,TRBV5-1,CASSPGTESFFQFF,TGCGCCAGCAGCCCCGGGACGGAGTCTTTCTTCCAGTTCTTC
TRBJ1-1,NA,many,TRBV2,CASSEVLGGLTEAFF,TGTGCCAGCAGTGAAGTCTTAGGAGGGCTCACTGAAGCTTTCTTT
TRBJ2-5,NA,many,TRBV11-2,CASSFIGAEQETQYF,TGTGCCAGCAGCTTTATCGGAGCGGAACAAGAGACCCAGTACTTC
TRBJ1-5,NA,many,TRBV2,CASSENSNQPQHF,TGTGCCAGCAGTGAAAATAGCAATCAGCCCCAGCATTTT
TRBJ1-2,NA,many,TRBV12-3/TRBV12-4,CASSLKGSGGYTF,TGTGCCAGCAGTTTAAAGGGAAGTGGAGGCTACACCTTC
TRBJ1-6,NA,many,TRBV7-2,CASSLLNSPLHF,TGTGCCAGCAGCTTATTGAATTCACCCCTCCACTTT
TRBJ2-7,NA,few,TRBV7-8,CASCPDPGDEQYF,TGTGCCAGCTGCCCAGATCCAGGGGACGAGCAGTACTTC
TRBJ2-1,TRBD2,many,TRBV29-1,CSVRGLADLYNEQFF,TGCAGCGTTCGTGGCCTAGCGGACCTCTACAATGAGCAGTTCTTC
TRBJ2-1,NA,many,TRBV7-2,CASSPYLQAGEQFF,TGTGCCAGCAGCCCTTACTTACAAGCCGGCGAGCAGTTCTTC
TRBJ2-2,TRBD2,many,TRBV6-1,CASRPPGLAATGELFF,TGTGCCAGCAGGCCTCCGGGACTAGCGGCTACCGGGGAGCTGTTTTTT
TRBJ2-7,NA,many,TRBV4-1,CASSQDIARAYEQYF,TGCGCCAGCAGCCAAGATATCGCCCGCGCCTACGAGCAGTACTTC
TRBJ2-7,TRBD2,many,TRBV7-2,CASSLALIGLAGDYEQYF,TGTGCCAGCAGCTTAGCGCTAATAGGGCTAGCGGGGGACTACGAGCAGTACTTC
TRBJ2-1,NA,many,TRBV19,CASSTPLGSYNEQFF,TGTGCCAGTAGTACCCCGTTGGGATCCTACAATGAGCAGTTCTTC
TRBJ2-2,NA,many,TRBV3-1,CASSQDSSWDTGELFF,TGTGCCAGCAGCCAAGATAGTAGCTGGGACACCGGGGAGCTGTTTTTT
TRBJ2-7,NA,few,TRBV12-3/TRBV12-4,CASRSDRLEQYF,TGTGCCAGCAGATCTGACAGGCTAGAGCAGTACTTC
TRBJ2-3,NA,many,TRBV7-2,CASSLRVGKGDTQYF,TGTGCCAGCAGCTTAAGAGTTGGGAAGGGCGATACGCAGTATTTT